Following are 17 T cell receptor beta chains from one sample sequenced in a study of T cells after yellow fever vaccination. In TCRdb, the 5' RACE reads were re-called with MiXCR into one record per CDR3 protein. This table has about 340,000 distinct CDR3 sequences, more than 8.5% appearing once. Specimen: PBMCs, collected on the day of the first yellow fever vaccination. All receptors come from a man between 18 and 29 years old who received the YFV17D yellow fever vaccine.

This clonotype was observed many times. This rearrangement joins TRBV3-1 to TRBJ2-7; D may be TRBD1 or TRBD2 (6 bases each). Looked up from germline, CDR1 is LGHDT and CDR2 is YNNKEL (reference sequence). V lost 2 bases, J lost 5 bases, and 10 bases lay in between. The CDR3 is 13 amino acids. CDR3 nucleotide sequence: TGTGCCAGCAGCCAACATGGGGGGCACGAGCAGTACTTC. This codes for CASSQHGGHEQYF.

This clonotype occurred many times. The chain is built from TRBV6-4 and TRBJ2-3, with D hard to call. V shed 7 bases and J shed 6 bases, with 14 bases lying between them. From germline, CDR1 is MRHNA and CDR2 SNTAGT. The CDR3 contains 13 residues. The CDR3, as DNA: TGTGCCAGCACCGGAGAGTGTGCGGATACGCAGTATTTT. This sequence encodes CASTGECADTQYF.

This rearrangement joins TRBV29-1 to TRBJ2-5; 7 bases are shared with TRBD1. Germline CDR1 and CDR2: SQVTM and ANQGSEA. Unmatched junction bases numbered 8, after V lost 0 bases and J lost 1 base. CDR3 length equals 16 residues. CDR3 amino acids: CSVEEGAGGFQETQYF. As DNA, the CDR3 is TGCAGCGTTGAAGAGGGGGCAGGGGGATTCCAAGAGACCCAGTACTTC.

The chain carries TRBV7-3 and TRBJ2-1; 13 positions match TRBD2. The CDR3 sequence is 16 residues long. Germline V gene data show CDR1 as SGHTA and CDR2 as FQGTGA. V trimming: 6 bases; J trimming: 4 bases; junction bases outside the gene matches: 6. CDR3 bases: TGTGCCAGCAGTTCAGGGGGACTAGCGGGGTACAATGAGCAGTTCTTC. This codes for CASSSGGLAGYNEQFF.

This clonotype was seen ten or more times. The gene calls are TRBV20-1 and TRBJ2-5; D gene ambiguous. The CDR3 sequence is 14 residues long. Germline assignment: CDR1 DFQATT and CDR2 SNEGSKA (reference sequence). V was pared by 5 bases and J by 2 bases, with 15 bases between. The CDR3 DNA reads TGCAGTGCTCACCAAGGACGGAAACAAGAGACCCAGTACTTC. Residues: CSAHQGRKQETQYF.

This clonotype was seen a few times. The gene calls are TRBV7-9 and TRBJ1-4, with 7 bases fitting TRBD1. The germline gives CDR1 SEHNR, CDR2 FQNEAQ (reference sequence). The CDR3 is made up of 15 amino acids. Losses at the gene ends were 3 bases for V and 7 bases for J; bases not matched to a gene: 8. CDR3 in amino acids: CASSLVQGGSEKLFF. As DNA, the CDR3 is TGTGCCAGCAGCTTGGTCCAGGGGGGGAGTGAAAAACTGTTTTTT.

This clonotype was seen a handful of times. The CDR3 coding sequence is TGTGCCAGCAGCGTTGCCCACAGTCAAGATACGCAGTATTTT. Amino acids: CASSVAHSQDTQYF. The chain carries TRBV9 and TRBJ2-3; no firm D call. The germline CDR1 and CDR2 sequences are SGDLS and YYNGEE. The V gene lost 2 bases and the J gene lost 5 bases, with 12 bases spanning the gap. This CDR3 contains 14 residues.

The chain links TRBV29-1 to TRBJ2-1; 13 bases are shared with TRBD2. J lost 2 bases, V lost 6 bases, and 4 bases had no gene match. Germline V gives CDR1 SQVTM, CDR2 ANQGSEA. This CDR3 contains 15 residues. The CDR3 DNA is TGCAGCGTCCTGGGGACTAGCGGGACCTACAATGAGCAGTTCTTC. It specifies CSVLGTSGTYNEQFF.

The rearrangement joins TRBV7-9 to TRBJ1-1; the D gene is possibly TRBD1 (6 bases). Trimming removed 5 bases from V and 5 bases from J, with 12 bases in between. There are 13 residues in the CDR3. The germline V gene has CDR1 SEHNR and CDR2 FQNEAQ (reference sequence). CDR3 residues: CASSASRGTEAFF. DNA for the CDR3: TGTGCCAGCAGCGCAAGCAGGGGTACTGAAGCTTTCTTT.

The chain employs TRBV5-6 and TRBJ2-3; TRBD2 is a possible D gene (6 bases). The CDR3 runs to 13 residues. The V gene lost 8 bases and the J gene lost 6 bases, with 16 bases spanning the gap. Germline CDR1 and CDR2: SGHDT and YYEEEE. The CDR3 is CARSPEGGDTQYF. The DNA for the CDR3 is TGTGCCAGGAGCCCGGAGGGTGGGGATACGCAGTATTTT. The full variable domain, in which reference TRBV5-6 and TRBJ2-3 provide the parts outside the CDR3, is DAGVTQSPTHLIKTRGQQVTLRCSPKSGHDTVSWYQQALGQGPQFIFQYYEEEERQRGNFPDRFSGHQFPNYSSELNVNALLLGDSALYLCARSPEGGDTQYFGPGTRLTVL.

The gene calls are TRBV6-2 or TRBV6-3 and TRBJ2-1, with TRBD2 identical over 7 bases. The V segment lost 4 bases and the J segment 11 bases; nucleotides outside the gene matches: 14. The CDR3 consists of 15 residues. Germline V CDR1 and CDR2: MNHEY, SVGEGT. The CDR3 sequence: CASSSTNVPGGKQFF. The CDR3 coding sequence is TGTGCCAGCAGTTCCACGAATGTTCCGGGGGGTAAGCAGTTCTTC.

The chain combines TRBV20-1 with TRBJ1-2; D is possibly TRBD1 (6 bases). The germline gives CDR1 DFQATT, CDR2 SNEGSKA (reference sequence). Trimming took 3 bases from V and 7 from J, leaving 12 bases between them. The CDR3 has 12 residues. The CDR3 sequence: CSASGGALGYTF. In DNA form, the CDR3 reads TGCAGTGCTAGCGGGGGGGCGCTTGGCTACACCTTC.

V is TRBV4-3 and J is TRBJ1-3; no reliable D call. The CDR3 is 15 amino acids. V shed 1 base and J shed 0 bases, with 7 bases lying between them. Germline V lookup: CDR1 LGHNA, CDR2 YSLEER. CDR3 sequence reads: CASSQAAVSGNTIYF. The CDR3 DNA sequence: TGCGCCAGCAGCCAAGCTGCCGTCTCTGGAAACACCATATATTTT.

The V gene is TRBV7-3, the J gene TRBJ2-3, with TRBD1 matching 7 bases. The CDR3 has 14 residues. Germline assignment: CDR1 SGHTA and CDR2 FQGTGA. The J segment lost 6 bases and the V segment lost 2 bases, leaving 5 bases of the junction unmatched. The CDR3 DNA sequence: TGTGCCAGCAGCTTAGACAGGGCATCCGATACGCAGTATTTT. Translated, it gives CASSLDRASDTQYF.

V gene TRBV11-2 combines with J gene TRBJ2-3; no firm D call. The CDR3 is 16 amino acids. Looked up from germline, CDR1 is SGHAT and CDR2 is FQNNGV. V dropped 4 bases and J dropped 0 bases, with 14 bases sitting between them. The CDR3 region has the DNA TGTGCCAGCAGCTCCTTCTTAGCATCCAGCACAGATACGCAGTATTTT. Translating gives CASSSFLASSTDTQYF.

This clonotype was found many times. The rearrangement uses TRBV6-4 and TRBJ1-6, with D unclear. Looked up from germline, CDR1 is MRHNA and CDR2 is SNTAGT. Between the trimmed V and J ends, which lost 4 bases and 0 bases, there was a span of 13 bases. The CDR3 has 17 amino acids. This CDR3 reads CASSVPTSSSYNSPLHF. CDR3 nucleotides: TGTGCCAGCAGTGTGCCGACCTCGAGCTCCTATAATTCACCCCTCCACTTT.

This clonotype was seen a handful of times. The gene calls are TRBV4-3 and TRBJ2-3; D is uncertain. The CDR3 length is 14 residues. Germline V CDR1 and CDR2: LGHNA, YSLEER. The V end was cut by 0 bases, the J end by 6 bases, with 10 bases between. The DNA of the CDR3 is TGCGCCAGCAGCCAAGATGGATCAGGCGATACGCAGTATTTT. It codes for CASSQDGSGDTQYF.